This paragraph covers one T cell receptor (beta chain) sequence. The data were obtained in a study of OX40 agonist ivuxolimab in advanced cancers. Study-wide background: The dose-escalation group included hepatocellular carcinoma, melanoma, renal cell carcinoma and head and neck cancer. Three patients, one with hepatocellular carcinoma and two with cutaneous melanoma, responded partially.

Repertoires were generated with immunoSEQ multiplex PCR, while TCRdb's copy carries only in-frame clones and drops some. Found here are tens of thousands of clones, about 83% of them singletons; the top ten hold around 4.5%. The germline CDR1 and CDR2 sequences are SEHNR and FQNEAQ (reference sequence). Trimming took off 5 bases at V and 3 bases at J, with 11 bases between the two ends. CDR3 length equals 14 residues. The sample was CD4+ or CD8+ T cells sorted from blood, taken in a trial of the OX40 agonist ivuxolimab. This TCR came from an adult with an advanced solid tumor such as melanoma, head and neck, liver or kidney cancer. The V call is TRBV7-9, the J call TRBJ2-1, with a tentative D call TRBD1 (6 bases). CDR3 nucleotides: TGTGCCAGCAGCATAGGACAGAGCTACAATGAGCAGTTCTTC. Its protein is CASSIGQSYNEQFF.